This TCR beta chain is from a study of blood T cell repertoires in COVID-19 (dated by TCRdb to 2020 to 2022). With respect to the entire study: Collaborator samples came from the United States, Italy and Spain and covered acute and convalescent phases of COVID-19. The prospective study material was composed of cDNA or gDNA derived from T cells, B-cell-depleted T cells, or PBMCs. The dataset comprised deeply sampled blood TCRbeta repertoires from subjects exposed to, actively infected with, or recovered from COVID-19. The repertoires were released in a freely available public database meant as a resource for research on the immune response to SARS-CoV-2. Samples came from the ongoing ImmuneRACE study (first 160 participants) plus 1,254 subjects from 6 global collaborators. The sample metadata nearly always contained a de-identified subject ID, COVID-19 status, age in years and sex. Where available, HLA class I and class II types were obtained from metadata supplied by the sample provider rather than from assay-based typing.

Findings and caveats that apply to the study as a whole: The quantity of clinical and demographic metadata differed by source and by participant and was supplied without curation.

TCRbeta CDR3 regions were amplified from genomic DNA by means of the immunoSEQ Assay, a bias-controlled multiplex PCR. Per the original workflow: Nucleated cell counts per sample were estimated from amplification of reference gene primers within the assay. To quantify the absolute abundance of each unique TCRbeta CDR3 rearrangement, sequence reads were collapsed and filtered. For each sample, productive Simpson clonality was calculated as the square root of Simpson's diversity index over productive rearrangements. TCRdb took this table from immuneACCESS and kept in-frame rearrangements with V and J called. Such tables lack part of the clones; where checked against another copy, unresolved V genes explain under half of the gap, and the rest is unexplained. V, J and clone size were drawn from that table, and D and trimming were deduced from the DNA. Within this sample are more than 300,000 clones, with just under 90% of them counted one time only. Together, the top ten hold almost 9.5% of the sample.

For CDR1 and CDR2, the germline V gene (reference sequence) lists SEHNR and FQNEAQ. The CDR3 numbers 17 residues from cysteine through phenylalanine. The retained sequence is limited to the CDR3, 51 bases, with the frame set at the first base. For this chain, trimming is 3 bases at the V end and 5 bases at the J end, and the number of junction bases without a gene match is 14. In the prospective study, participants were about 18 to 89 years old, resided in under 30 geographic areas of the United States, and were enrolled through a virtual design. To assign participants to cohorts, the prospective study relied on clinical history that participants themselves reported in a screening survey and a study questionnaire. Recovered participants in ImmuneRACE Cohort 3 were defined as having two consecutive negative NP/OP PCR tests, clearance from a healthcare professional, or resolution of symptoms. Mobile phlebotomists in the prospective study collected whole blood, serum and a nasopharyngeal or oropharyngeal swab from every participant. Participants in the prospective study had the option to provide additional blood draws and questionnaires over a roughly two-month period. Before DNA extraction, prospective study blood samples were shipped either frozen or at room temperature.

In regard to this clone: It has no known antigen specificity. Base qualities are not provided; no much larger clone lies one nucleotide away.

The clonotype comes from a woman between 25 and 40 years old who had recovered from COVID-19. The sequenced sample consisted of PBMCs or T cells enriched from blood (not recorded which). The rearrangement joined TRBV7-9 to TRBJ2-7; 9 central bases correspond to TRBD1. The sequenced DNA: TGTGCCAGCAGCTTGGTTGGGGTCTGGGACAGGGAGCACGAGCAGTACTTC. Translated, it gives CASSLVGVWDREHEQYF.